The T cell receptor (beta chain) described here comes from a study of long-term antiretroviral therapy in people with HIV. Overall study: There is a gap of about a decade between the earliest samples and the later 2015 immediate-ART recommendation. General study points: With ART, diversity went up but was still lower than in transplant donor controls.

Turning to this clone: The antigen is undetermined.

None of the participants with HIV were treated outside the United States. immunoSEQ v3.0 was run at survey level. Here immunoSEQ multiplex PCR was the method, and the copy in TCRdb shows in-frame clones only, minus some. The profile shows 25,000 to 30,000 clones, approximately 88% of them singletons. The sequence came from a man aged 25 to 40 with HIV. This material consisted of unsorted PBMCs, taken approximately 2.9 years after starting antiretroviral therapy.

For the CDR3, the DNA is TGTGCCAGCAGCGGACTCTTGGAGACCCAGTACTTC. Its protein is CASSGLLETQYF. The chain combines TRBV2 with TRBJ2-5; weak D call: TRBD2 (5 bases). CDR3 length: 12 residues. Germline loops: CDR1 SNHLY, CDR2 FYNNEI. Trimming cost V 6 bases and J 5 bases, with 10 bases left between them.